This entry lists 8 T cell receptor beta chains sequenced from one sample in a study of brain T cells in children with intractable seizures. As for time point: blood from clinic visit 5 months post-surgery; TSC patient then seizure free. The assay was immunoSEQ multiplex PCR, and TCRdb's table has in-frame clones only and misses some. This table has about 340,000 clones, over 90% appearing once. Source: peripheral blood, taken approximately 5 months after surgery. These receptors all stem from a boy younger than two with tuberous sclerosis and intractable seizures.

The chain uses TRBV27 and TRBJ2-7; 7 nucleotides match TRBD1. With V trimmed by 6 bases and J by 2 bases, 4 bases remained unmatched. CDR3 size: 13 residues. CDR1 and CDR2 (germline): MNHEY, SMNVEV (reference sequence). CDR3 amino acids: CASSPTGTYEQYF. In DNA form, the CDR3 reads TGTGCCAGCAGCCCGACAGGGACCTACGAGCAGTACTTC.

CDR3 sequence reads: CASSLFFPRRDNEQFF. CDR3 coding DNA: TGCGCCAGCAGCTTGTTTTTTCCGCGGAGGGACAATGAGCAGTTCTTC. The chain combines TRBV5-1 with TRBJ2-1, with D possibly matching TRBD2 (6 bases). Trimming stripped 1 base from V and 5 bases from J, with 16 bases between. The CDR3 runs 16 residues. Germline-derived CDR1 and CDR2 are SGHRS and YFSETQ. The entire variable domain, with the rest obtained from reference TRBV5-1 and TRBJ2-1, is as follows: KAGVTQTPRYLIKTRGQQVTLSCSPISGHRSVSWYQQTPGQGLQFLFEYFSETQRNKGNFPGRFSGRQFSNSRSEMNVSTLELGDSALYLCASSLFFPRRDNEQFFGPGTRLTVL.

As concerns this clone: A junction boundary mismatches the germline segment, possibly from a read error. J is TRBJ2-7 and V is TRBV2; D may be TRBD1 or TRBD2 (5 bases each). From germline, CDR1 is SNHLY and CDR2 FYNNEI. The CDR3 has 11 residues. DNA for the CDR3: TGTGCCAGCAGTGAAGGGGGGTGGACGTGCTTC. The encoded protein is CASSEGGWTCF.

V usage is TRBV6-5 and J usage is TRBJ2-1, with D perhaps matching TRBD2 (7 bases). CDR3 length equals 15 residues. Germline V CDR1 and CDR2: MNHEY, SVGAGI. Trimming shortened V by 2 bases and J by 6 bases, and 14 bases separated the two germline ends. DNA of the CDR3: TGTGCCAGCAGTTACGGAGGGGGGGGTGGCAATGAGCAGTTCTTC. It specifies CASSYGGGGGNEQFF.

The V call is TRBV12-3 or TRBV12-4, the J call TRBJ1-5; D perhaps matches TRBD1 (5 bases). CDR3 length: 13 residues. Trimming removed 5 bases at V and 6 bases at J, with 11 bases between. The CDR3 region is CASSIGGTQPQHF. CDR3 coding DNA: TGTGCCAGCAGTATCGGGGGAACTCAGCCCCAGCATTTT.

The chain carries TRBV5-1 and TRBJ2-5; 13 nucleotides line up with TRBD2. The CDR3 has 17 residues. Germline V CDR1 and CDR2: SGHRS, YFSETQ. Trimming took 3 bases from V and 5 from J; bases not matched to a gene: 10. CDR3 bases: TGCGCCAGCAGCTCCAAAAATCGACTAGCGGGAGGTGAGACCCAGTACTTC. Its protein is CASSSKNRLAGGETQYF.

A single count supports this clone. This chain uses TRBV6-5 with TRBJ1-1, with D uncertain. V was cut by 6 bases and J by 1 base, with 9 bases left in between. Per germline, CDR1 MNHEY and CDR2 SVGAGI. The CDR3 sequence is 13 residues long. The CDR3, as DNA: TGTGCCAGCAGGTTATTTGGGAACACTGAAGCTTTCTTT. This encodes CASRLFGNTEAFF.

This clone has a single count. The chain has TRBV24-1 and TRBJ2-1; D perhaps matches TRBD2 (6 bases). The germline CDR1 and CDR2 sequences are KGHDR and SFDVKD. Deletions cut 5 bases from V and 1 base from J, with 8 bases between. The CDR3 loop spans 14 amino acids. The CDR3 sequence is CATSAAGSYNEQFF. CDR3 bases: TGTGCCACCAGTGCCGCGGGGTCCTACAATGAGCAGTTCTTC.